This record looks at one T cell receptor beta chain sequence and its context. Its cognate antigen has yet to be identified. No base qualities exist here, and no much larger clone lies one base off it. The CDR3 sequence holds 19 residues, the cysteine and phenylalanine included. Only the CDR3 part of the read is kept: 57 bases, read in frame from the first base. V was cut back by 3 bases and J by 0 bases, leaving a gap of 23 bases between them. CDR1 and CDR2 (SGDLS, YYNGEE) derive from the germline V gene. The data were obtained in a study of cytotoxic CD8 clonotypes in ibrutinib-treated CLL (dated by TCRdb to the early 2020s). General notes on the study: The cohort had 11 relapsed/refractory and around 14 treatment-naive patients; some 17 were IGHV unmutated. Responses were partial in some 24 patients and complete in 2; after median roughly 69 months follow-up, around 15 stayed in remission and roughly twelve progressed. The response samples were drawn at a median of approximately twelve months into treatment, with a range of roughly 6 to 36 months. Samples averaged roughly 280,000 productive templates and 94,082 productive rearrangements. Of the 86 participants in the trial, 25 to 30 had longitudinal samples available. Cryopreserved peripheral blood mononuclear cells were obtained prior to treatment, at the time of response, and at either disease progression or sustained remission. Every sample from remission and from progressive disease was obtained while the patients were still on ibrutinib.

General conclusions and limits of the study: Sampling times were not matched between sustained-remission and progressing patients, and lymph node repertoires were not studied. At ibrutinib response clonality went up, during sustained remission it held steady, and at progression it dropped back toward baseline. Public clonotypes were rare and either shrank or stayed stable during treatment, and the rise in clonality at ibrutinib response reflected expansion of private clonotypes. Baseline clonality exceeded that of age-matched healthy donors and correlated strongly with circulating CD8+ T-cell counts.

Read against the paper, the sample's time point label means: approximately 11 months on ibrutinib. Roughly 2 micrograms of genomic DNA were extracted from cryopreserved PBMCs for TCR beta library preparation. Longitudinal blood samples from CLL patients receiving ibrutinib monotherapy were subjected to high-throughput TCR beta sequencing. The patients were enrolled in a single-center, open-label phase 2 trial of ibrutinib monotherapy. A MiSeq instrument was used for deep resolution sequencing, which targeted depths ranging from 1 in 1 million up to 1 in 200,000 T cells, with coverage averaging 10x for each clonotype. The immunoSEQ hsTCRB Kit was used to generate the TCR beta libraries. The authors' analysis ran thus. Data were analyzed with ImmunoSEQ Data Assistant and ImmunoSEQ Analyzer, with V, D and J genes assigned per IMGT definitions. Clonality, with values ranging from 0 to 1, was calculated as one minus the normalized Shannon entropy of productive rearrangement frequencies. Only overrepresented clonotypes making up at least 0.05% of each patient's repertoire were included in the public clonotype analysis. Fewer than 15 age-matched healthy donor repertoires from immuneACCESS served as clonality controls. Drawn from immuneACCESS, this table holds only the in-frame rearrangements with V and J called that TCRdb kept. Clones are partly lost; checked studies trace under half to an unresolved V gene and leave the rest unexplained. That table furnishes V, J and clone size, whereas the DNA furnished D and trimming. Present in this sample are about 89,000 clones, about 72% of which were seen just once. Around 30% of the sample is held by the ten biggest clonotypes.

Sequencing used PBMCs, obtained after 12 months of ibrutinib treatment. This TCR was sampled from a human donor with chronic lymphocytic leukemia. Rearrangement joined TRBV9 to TRBJ2-3, with the D gene not clear enough to name. The CDR3 protein is CASSATVHAALSSTDTQYF. The base sequence is TGTGCCAGCAGCGCAACCGTCCATGCCGCCCTTTCCAGCACAGATACGCAGTATTTT.